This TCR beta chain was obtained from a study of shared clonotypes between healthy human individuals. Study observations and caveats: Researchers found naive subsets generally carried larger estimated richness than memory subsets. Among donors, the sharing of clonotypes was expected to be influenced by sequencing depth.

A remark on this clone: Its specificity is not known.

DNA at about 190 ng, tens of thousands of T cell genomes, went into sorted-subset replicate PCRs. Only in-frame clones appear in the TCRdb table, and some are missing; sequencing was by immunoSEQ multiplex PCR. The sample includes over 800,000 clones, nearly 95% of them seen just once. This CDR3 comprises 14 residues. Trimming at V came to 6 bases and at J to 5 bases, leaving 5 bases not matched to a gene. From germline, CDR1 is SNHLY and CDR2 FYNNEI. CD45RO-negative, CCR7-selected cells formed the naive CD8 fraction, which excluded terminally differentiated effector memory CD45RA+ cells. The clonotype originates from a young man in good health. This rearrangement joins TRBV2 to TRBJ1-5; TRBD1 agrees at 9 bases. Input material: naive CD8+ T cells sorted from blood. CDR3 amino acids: CASRAQGAHQPQHF. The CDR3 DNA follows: TGTGCCAGCAGGGCACAGGGGGCCCATCAGCCCCAGCATTTT.